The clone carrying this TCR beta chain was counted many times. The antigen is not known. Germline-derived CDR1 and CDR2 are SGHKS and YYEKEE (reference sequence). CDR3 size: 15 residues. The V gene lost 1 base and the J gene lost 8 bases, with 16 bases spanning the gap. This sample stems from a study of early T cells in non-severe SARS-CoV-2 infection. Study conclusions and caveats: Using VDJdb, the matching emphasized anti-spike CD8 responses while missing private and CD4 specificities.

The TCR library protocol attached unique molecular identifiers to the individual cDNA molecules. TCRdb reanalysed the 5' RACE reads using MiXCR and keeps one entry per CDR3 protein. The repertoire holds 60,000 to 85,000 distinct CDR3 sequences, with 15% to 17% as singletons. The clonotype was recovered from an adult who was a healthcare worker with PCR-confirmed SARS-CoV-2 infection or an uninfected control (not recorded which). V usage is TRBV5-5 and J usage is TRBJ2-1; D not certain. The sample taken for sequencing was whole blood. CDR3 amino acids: CASSLTASVFDEQFF. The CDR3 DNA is TGTGCCAGCAGCTTGACCGCTAGTGTCTTCGATGAGCAGTTCTTC.